Shown below are 17 T cell receptor beta chains from a single sample sequenced in a study of blood T cells in healthy people across ages. A J-beta primer mix and a sample-barcoded 5' primer were used in a second PCR of about 7 to 12 cycles. One entry per CDR3 protein results from TCRdb running MiXCR on the 5' RACE reads. The sample includes around 1.1 million distinct CDR3 sequences, under 40% of them seen just once. Material for sequencing was blood. These receptors all stem from a man younger than 30 in good health.

V is TRBV20-1 and J is TRBJ2-3; tentative D call: TRBD2 (5 bases). V lost 5 bases and J 4 bases, leaving 10 bases between the germline ends. This CDR3 contains 12 residues. Per the germline V gene, CDR1 is DFQATT and CDR2 is SNEGSKA (reference sequence). CDR3: CSAPLASDTQYF. CDR3 nucleotides: TGCAGTGCTCCCCTAGCTTCAGATACGCAGTATTTT.

There are a few counts of this clonotype. V usage is TRBV6-2 or TRBV6-3 and J usage is TRBJ2-2; D remains ambiguous. The CDR3 consists of 18 residues. V was trimmed by 5 bases and J by 6 bases, leaving 25 bases between them. Looked up from germline, CDR1 is MNHEY and CDR2 is SVGEGT. CDR3 bases: TGTGCCAGCAGTGACGTTGTGGCCGGACCCCATTTGGCCGGGGAGCTGTTTTTT. Translated, it gives CASSDVVAGPHLAGELFF.

The genes are TRBV4-3 and TRBJ2-3; 7 nucleotides line up with TRBD1. Germline V gene sequence: CDR1 LGHNA, CDR2 YSLEER. The CDR3 consists of 15 residues. The V and J ends lost 0 bases and 4 bases, in that order; junction bases with no gene match: 4. CDR3: CASSQDRGTADTQYF. The CDR3 region has the DNA TGCGCCAGCAGCCAAGATCGAGGGACAGCAGATACGCAGTATTTT.

In this sample, this clonotype turned up a few times. This chain connects TRBV9 to TRBJ1-2; D perhaps matches TRBD1 (5 bases). Trimming removed 0 bases from V and 4 bases from J, with 13 bases in between. CDR3 length: 15 residues. The V gene's germline CDR1 is SGDLS and CDR2 YYNGEE. In DNA, the CDR3 is TGTGCCAGCAGCGTAGGCGCAGGGTTTGTCTATGGCTACACCTTC. Its protein is CASSVGAGFVYGYTF.

There are a few counts of this clonotype. The gene calls are TRBV29-1 and TRBJ2-3, with D possibly being TRBD1 or TRBD2 (5 bases each). There are 18 residues in the CDR3. Germline CDR1 reads SQVTM; CDR2 reads ANQGSEA. V was shortened by 3 bases and J by 0 bases, with 22 bases between the two germline ends. The CDR3 sequence is CSVEGPPTQITSTDTQYF. The CDR3 DNA reads as TGCAGCGTTGAGGGACCACCGACTCAAATTACTAGCACAGATACGCAGTATTTT.

V is TRBV29-1 and J is TRBJ2-5, with D possibly being TRBD2 (5 bases). Trimming pared 6 bases from V and 3 bases from J, leaving 14 bases between. The germline V gene has CDR1 SQVTM and CDR2 ANQGSEA. The CDR3 covers 13 residues. The CDR3, as DNA: TGCAGCGTCGGACTGAGGCAGAAAGAGACCCAGTACTTC. Translated: CSVGLRQKETQYF.

This chain uses TRBV7-2 with TRBJ2-1; a possible D gene is TRBD1 (5 bases). The V end lost 5 bases, the J end lost 10 bases, and 15 bases lay between the germline ends. The CDR3 runs 13 residues. Germline V gene data show CDR1 as SGHTA and CDR2 as FQGNSA. The CDR3: CASSLSSYREQFF. The CDR3 DNA reads TGTGCCAGCAGCCTAAGCTCCTACAGGGAGCAGTTCTTC.

J is TRBJ2-1 and V is TRBV12-3 or TRBV12-4; D gene ambiguous. The better agreement between TRBJ2-7 and the DNA end casts doubt on the J call. The CDR3 spans 15 residues. CDR3 nucleotides: TGTGCCAGCAGTTTGGCTGTCCTCTCCTACAATGAGCAGTACTTC. Amino acid sequence: CASSLAVLSYNEQYF.

This clonotype was detected only a few times. The rearrangement links TRBV14 to TRBJ2-1, with D unresolved. The CDR3 is made up of 17 amino acids. Germline lookup yields CDR1 SGHDN and CDR2 FVKESK. V shed 3 bases and J shed 0 bases, with 15 bases lying between them. The CDR3 DNA sequence: TGTGCCAGCAGCCACAGATGGAGTGTCAGCTCCTACAATGAGCAGTTCTTC. Translated, it gives CASSHRWSVSSYNEQFF.

This clonotype appeared many times. V usage is TRBV7-2 and J usage is TRBJ2-3; D is perhaps TRBD1 (6 bases). CDR3 length equals 16 residues. Trimming cost V 1 base and J 0 bases, with 11 bases left between them. CDR1 and CDR2 (germline): SGHTA, FQGNSA. The CDR3 DNA reads as TGTGCCAGCAGCTTAGGCTCAGGGGCTAGCACAGATACGCAGTATTTT. Translating gives CASSLGSGASTDTQYF.

This chain connects TRBV6-2 or TRBV6-3 to TRBJ2-3; D gene uncertain. Germline V gene data show CDR1 as MNHEY and CDR2 as SVGEGT. This CDR3 has 13 amino acids. The CDR3 bases are TGTCTAAACCTAGATGAGGGCACAGATACGCAGTATTTT. Amino acids: CLNLDEGTDTQYF.

The V and J genes are TRBV20-1 and TRBJ2-7; 14 bases line up with TRBD2. CDR1 is DFQATT, CDR2 SNEGSKA, per germline (reference sequence). V trimming: 0 bases; J trimming: 7 bases; junction bases outside the gene matches: 11. The length of the CDR3 is 17 residues. CDR3: CSARDRTSGGLYNEQYF. CDR3 bases: TGCAGTGCTAGAGATCGGACTAGCGGGGGGCTATACAATGAGCAGTACTTC.

The CDR3 DNA reads as TGTGCCAGCACCGCCTCTGGGAGTGAGCAGTTCTTC. The encoded protein is CASTASGSEQFF. V is TRBV2 and J is TRBJ2-1; TRBD2 is a possible D gene (5 bases). The length of the CDR3 is 12 residues. Germline CDR1 SNHLY, CDR2 FYNNEI. Trimming stripped 7 bases from V and 9 bases from J, with 13 bases between.

This chain joins TRBV30 and TRBJ1-1, with unresolved D. CDR1 and CDR2 from the germline V gene are GTSNPN and SVGIG (reference sequence). The CDR3 spans 16 residues. V was shortened by 3 bases and J by 5 bases, with 22 bases between the two germline ends. The CDR3 spells CAWRLVIQDGSTEAFF. CDR3 in DNA: TGTGCCTGGAGACTTGTTATCCAGGACGGCTCAACTGAAGCTTTCTTT. The entire variable domain, with the rest obtained from reference TRBV30 and TRBJ1-1, is as follows: SQTIHQWPATLVQPVGSPLSLECTVEGTSNPNLYWYRQAAGRGLQLLFYSVGIGQISSEVPQNLSASRPQDRQFILSSKKLLLSDSGFYLCAWRLVIQDGSTEAFFGQGTRLTVV.

The J gene is TRBJ1-2, the V gene TRBV10-3; tentatively, D is TRBD1 (5 bases). The V gene's germline CDR1 is ENHRY and CDR2 SYGVKD. V was clipped by 6 bases and J by 3 bases, with 11 bases between them. This CDR3 has 13 amino acids. This CDR3 is CAIRYRSDYGYTF. The CDR3 DNA follows: TGTGCCATCAGATACAGGTCCGACTATGGCTACACCTTC.

This clonotype was picked up a small number of times. V and J are TRBV21-1 and TRBJ1-1; the D call in the table, TRBD1, was not verified against the DNA. TRBV21-1 is a listed pseudogene. CDR3 length equals 16 residues. The chain's CDR3 is CASSIPPGTTNTEAFF. The CDR3 nucleotides read TGTGCCAGCAGCATACCACCCGGGACAACAAACACTGAAGCTTTCTTT.

This sequence joins TRBV5-1 and TRBJ1-1; tentative D call: TRBD1 (5 bases). Germline lookup yields CDR1 SGHRS and CDR2 YFSETQ. The V and J ends lost 4 bases and 1 base respectively, with 14 bases between them. The CDR3 covers 15 residues. CDR3 coding DNA: TGCGCCAGCAGCATATCCCGACAGCAGAACACTGAAGCTTTCTTT. Translation: CASSISRQQNTEAFF.